This passage covers 28 T cell receptor beta chains from one sample sequenced in a study of T cell responses to AZD1222 COVID-19 vaccine. Sequencing used immunoSEQ multiplex PCR; TCRdb keeps in-frame clones, though not all of them. The sample has about 180,000 clones, around 90% seen once. The source material was peripheral blood, sampled 28 days after the second AZD1222 dose. The receptors were gathered from an adult who received the AZD1222 COVID-19 vaccine.

As regards this clone: One end of the junction fails to match germline, which may point to a read error. J is TRBJ2-3 and V is TRBV7-8; TRBD2 might be the D (6 bases). Germline loops: CDR1 SGHVS, CDR2 FQNEAQ. This CDR3 contains 16 residues. The CDR3 DNA reads TGTGCCAGCAGCCTAGCGTCTTATGTTGTAACAGATACGCAGTATTTT. Amino acid sequence: CASSLASYVVTDTQYF. The full variable domain, completed using reference TRBV7-8 and TRBJ2-3, is GAGVSQSPRYKVAKRGQDVALRCDPISGHVSLFWYQQALGQGPEFLTYFQNEAQLDKSGLPSDRFFAERPEGSVSTLKIQRTQQEDSAVYLCASSLASYVVTDTQYFGPGTRLTVL.

This chain uses TRBV5-1 with TRBJ2-6; TRBD2 agrees at 7 bases. The V and J ends lost 4 bases and 0 bases, in that order; junction bases with no gene match: 10. The CDR3 extends over 18 amino acids. Looked up from germline, CDR1 is SGHRS and CDR2 is YFSETQ. The CDR3 here is CASSAKTSFSSGANVLTF. Written as DNA, the CDR3 is TGCGCCAGCAGCGCGAAGACTAGCTTTAGCTCTGGGGCCAACGTCCTGACTTTC.

The gene calls are TRBV2 and TRBJ2-7, with TRBD1 matching over 7 bases. The CDR3 has 12 amino acids. CDR1 is SNHLY, CDR2 FYNNEI, per germline. The junction had 6 bases not matched to a gene; V was cut back by 10 bases and J by 3 bases. The CDR3 loop is CANLGQNYEQYF. CDR3 in DNA: TGTGCCAACCTGGGACAGAACTACGAGCAGTACTTC.

This chain connects TRBV12-3 or TRBV12-4 to TRBJ1-2, with D perhaps TRBD1 (6 bases). The CDR3 is 12 amino acids. V was cut by 8 bases and J by 4 bases, with 11 bases left in between. CDR3 sequence reads: CASRYRAYGYTF. The CDR3, as DNA: TGTGCCAGCCGATACAGGGCCTATGGCTACACCTTC.

This clone was observed a handful of times. The chain is built from TRBV6-2 or TRBV6-3 and TRBJ2-3; no reliable D call. The germline CDR1 and CDR2 sequences are MNHEY and SVGEGT. V lost 2 bases and J lost 2, with 14 bases in between. The CDR3 covers 16 residues. The DNA of the CDR3 is TGTGCCAGCAGTTACGGGTCCGGCTTCTCCACAGATACGCAGTATTTT. Translating gives CASSYGSGFSTDTQYF.

This chain joins TRBV11-3 and TRBJ2-6; no clear D gene. This CDR3 has 14 amino acids. The ends were cut back, 5 bases at V and 0 bases at J, with 5 bases in the middle. The V gene's germline CDR1 is SGHNT and CDR2 YENEEA. CDR3 sequence: CASSPTSGANVLTF. The CDR3 DNA follows: TGTGCCAGCAGCCCAACCTCTGGGGCCAACGTCCTGACTTTC.

This rearrangement joins TRBV19 to TRBJ1-5; D is possibly TRBD1 (5 bases). The CDR3 has 16 residues. V lost 1 base and J 0 bases, leaving 10 bases between the germline ends. The germline gives CDR1 LNHDA, CDR2 SQIVND (reference sequence). The CDR3 sequence is CASSIVGADSNQPQHF. CDR3 coding DNA: TGTGCCAGTAGTATAGTAGGGGCAGATAGCAATCAGCCCCAGCATTTT.

This clone appeared once. The CDR3 DNA reads as TGCAGCGTTGCCTACACAGGGGTAACCTACGAGCAGTACTTC. Translation gives CSVAYTGVTYEQYF. The rearrangement joins TRBV29-1 to TRBJ2-7; 7 bases agree with TRBD1. The CDR3 contains 14 residues. Germline values: CDR1 SQVTM, CDR2 ANQGSEA. Germline trimming cut 4 bases from V and 2 bases from J; bases unmatched to any gene: 8.

The chain carries TRBV29-1 and TRBJ2-5; D is uncertain. The CDR3 runs to 13 residues. V gave up 5 bases and J gave up 4 bases, with 14 bases separating them. From germline, CDR1 is SQVTM and CDR2 ANQGSEA. CDR3 nucleotides: TGCAGCGTTCAGGATCAGCCCCGAGAGACCCAGTACTTC. Amino acids: CSVQDQPRETQYF.

V is TRBV2 and J is TRBJ1-4; 9 positions agree with TRBD1. CDR1 and CDR2 (germline): SNHLY, FYNNEI. J gave up 6 bases and V 0 bases, and 2 bases lay outside the gene matches. The CDR3 covers 15 residues. The CDR3 DNA sequence: TGTGCCAGCAGTGAAGCAGGGGACAGGGATGAAAAACTGTTTTTT. Protein: CASSEAGDRDEKLFF.

The V and J genes are TRBV28 and TRBJ1-5; weak D call: TRBD1 (5 bases). Germline V gene lookup returns CDR1 MDHEN and CDR2 SYDVKM. Trimming took 3 bases from V and 2 from J, leaving 14 bases between them. The CDR3 extends over 16 amino acids. In nucleotides, the CDR3 is TGTGCCAGCAGTTTCGGGCAGCCGGGGGGCAATCAGCCCCAGCATTTT. It codes for CASSFGQPGGNQPQHF.

The chain employs TRBV2 and TRBJ2-7; D is ambiguous. Germline CDR1 is SNHLY and CDR2 is FYNNEI. The CDR3 covers 12 residues. Trimming took 5 bases from V and 3 from J, leaving 8 bases between them. Written as DNA, the CDR3 is TGTGCCAGCAGTAGGACGTTCTACGAGCAGTACTTC. Its protein product is CASSRTFYEQYF.

The rearrangement joins TRBV5-4 to TRBJ2-3; the match to TRBD2 covers 7 bases. Per the germline V gene, CDR1 is SGHNT and CDR2 is YYREEE (reference sequence). V lost 1 base to trimming and J lost 5 bases; unmatched junction nucleotides: 7. This CDR3 is 15 amino acids long. CDR3 coding DNA: TGTGCCAGCAGCTTGTATCGCGGGGGTGGAGATACGCAGTATTTT. Translated: CASSLYRGGGDTQYF. The full variable domain, its missing parts supplied by reference TRBV5-4 and TRBJ2-3, is ETGVTQSPTHLIKTRGQQVTLRCSSQSGHNTVSWYQQALGQGPQFIFQYYREEENGRGNFPPRFSGLQFPNYSSELNVNALELDDSALYLCASSLYRGGGDTQYFGPGTRLTVL.

DNA for the CDR3: TGTGCCAGCAGCTTGCGGACAGGGGGAAATGAGCAGTTCTTC. Translating gives CASSLRTGGNEQFF. V and J are TRBV7-7 and TRBJ2-1, with 10 bases that match TRBD1. The CDR3 is 14 amino acids. In germline, CDR1 is SSHAT, CDR2 FNYEAQ (reference sequence). Unmatched junction bases numbered 3, after V lost 3 bases and J lost 7 bases.

This clone has just one count. The chain joins TRBV5-1 to TRBJ1-2; no clear D gene. The CDR3 consists of 12 residues. Trimming cost V 0 bases and J 8 bases, with 8 bases left between them. Per the germline V gene, CDR1 is SGHRS and CDR2 is YFSETQ. The CDR3 nucleotides are TGCGCCAGCAGCTTGGACCCCACGGGCTACACCTTC. Amino acids: CASSLDPTGYTF.

V usage is TRBV7-9 and J usage is TRBJ1-1, with 7 positions matching TRBD1. The V segment lost 4 bases and the J segment 1 base; nucleotides outside the gene matches: 6. This CDR3 is 15 amino acids long. CDR1 and CDR2 from the germline V gene are SEHNR and FQNEAQ (reference sequence). The chain's CDR3 is CASSSSDRANTEAFF. The CDR3 DNA sequence: TGTGCCAGCAGCTCCAGTGACAGGGCGAACACTGAAGCTTTCTTT.

The rearrangement links TRBV25-1 to TRBJ2-1, with 8 bases that match TRBD1. The CDR3 length is 14 residues. Unmatched junction bases numbered 10, after V lost 8 bases and J lost 7 bases. Germline V gives CDR1 MGHDK, CDR2 SYGVNS. CDR3 region: CASEFGQGRNEQFF. As DNA, the CDR3 is TGTGCCAGCGAGTTTGGACAGGGAAGAAATGAGCAGTTCTTC.

This chain connects TRBV5-7 to TRBJ2-7, with TRBD1 identical over 8 bases. TRBV5-7 is flagged as an ORF with uncertain function. Unmatched junction bases numbered 5, after V lost 3 bases and J lost 0 bases. This CDR3 has 15 amino acids. CDR3 protein: CASSWDRKSSYEQYF. CDR3 nucleotides: TGTGCCAGCAGCTGGGACAGGAAAAGCTCCTACGAGCAGTACTTC.

This chain links TRBV12-3 or TRBV12-4 with TRBJ1-1; 7 bases align to TRBD1. The CDR3 covers 12 residues. Trimming took 6 bases from V and 12 from J; bases not matched to a gene: 10. CDR3 nucleotides: TGTGCCAGCAGCCGGGACAGCCCCTCCACTTTCTTT. Translated: CASSRDSPSTFF.

This clone was detected a few times. The CDR3 here is CASSVGGLSPLHF. Written as DNA, the CDR3 is TGTGCCAGCAGCGTTGGGGGCCTTTCACCCCTCCACTTT. The chain recombines TRBV9 with TRBJ1-6; TRBD1 might be the D (6 bases). The CDR3 covers 13 residues. Germline V gene sequence: CDR1 SGDLS, CDR2 YYNGEE. V shed 2 bases and J shed 9 bases, with 9 bases lying between them. The full variable domain, rest sourced from reference TRBV9 and TRBJ1-6, is DSGVTQTPKHLITATGQRVTLRCSPRSGDLSVYWYQQSLDQGLQFLIQYYNGEERAKGNILERFSAQQFPDLHSELNLSSLELGDSALYFCASSVGGLSPLHFGNGTRLTVT.

V is TRBV9 and J is TRBJ1-6, with D uncertain. Germline V gene data show CDR1 as SGDLS and CDR2 as YYNGEE. V dropped 2 bases and J dropped 6 bases, with 6 bases sitting between them. This CDR3 is built from 13 residues. The CDR3 region is CASSVQVNSPLHF. CDR3 nucleotide sequence: TGTGCCAGCAGCGTCCAGGTTAATTCACCCCTCCACTTT.

The rearrangement links TRBV30 to TRBJ1-1; no clear D gene. V lost 0 bases to trimming and J lost 1 base, with 6 bases between them. Germline lookup yields CDR1 GTSNPN and CDR2 SVGIG (reference sequence). The CDR3 is 13 amino acids. The CDR3 spells CAWSVKWNTEAFF. The CDR3 DNA reads TGTGCCTGGAGTGTGAAGTGGAACACTGAAGCTTTCTTT.

The rearrangement links TRBV30 to TRBJ1-2; D might be TRBD1 (5 bases). Trimming stripped 5 bases from V and 6 bases from J, with 10 bases between. The CDR3 runs 11 residues. In germline, CDR1 is GTSNPN, CDR2 SVGIG (reference sequence). The CDR3 sequence: CAWQRGNGYTF. The CDR3, as DNA: TGTGCCTGGCAAAGGGGAAATGGCTACACCTTC.

The V and J genes are TRBV5-1 and TRBJ1-1; weak D call: TRBD1 (6 bases). CDR1 and CDR2 (germline): SGHRS, YFSETQ. The V gene lost 4 bases and the J gene lost 1 base, with 17 bases spanning the gap. The CDR3 covers 16 residues. The CDR3 loop is CASSVLQGGRNTEAFF. CDR3 sequence (DNA): TGCGCCAGCAGCGTACTACAGGGCGGGCGGAACACTGAAGCTTTCTTT. Full variable domain (missing parts from reference TRBV5-1 and TRBJ1-1): KAGVTQTPRYLIKTRGQQVTLSCSPISGHRSVSWYQQTPGQGLQFLFEYFSETQRNKGNFPGRFSGRQFSNSRSEMNVSTLELGDSALYLCASSVLQGGRNTEAFFGQGTRLTVV.

Comment on this clone: At one of its ends the junction is not consistent with the germline gene, which may arise from a read error. The sample contains more than one DNA sequence encoding this CDR3. The chain couples TRBV7-3 to TRBJ2-1, with D maybe TRBD2 (6 bases). CDR3 length equals 15 residues. The germline V gene has CDR1 SGHTA and CDR2 FQGTGA. CDR3 loop: CASSVTGTDYNEQFF. The CDR3 region has the DNA TGTGCCAGCAGCGTAACCGGGACTGACTACAATGAGCAGTTCTTC.

This rearrangement joins TRBV16 to TRBJ2-1; D gene unclear. The CDR3 is made up of 13 amino acids. Germline values: CDR1 KGHSY, CDR2 FQNENV. The ends were cut back, 2 bases at V and 5 bases at J, with 7 bases in the middle. The CDR3 bases are TGTGCCAGCAGCCAACAGTCGGACAATGAGCAGTTCTTC. Protein: CASSQQSDNEQFF.

V usage is TRBV5-3 and J usage is TRBJ1-5; D gene uncertain. TRBV5-3 is labeled an ORF, and its function is uncertain. The V end was cut by 2 bases, the J end by 0 bases, with 21 bases between. The CDR3 totals 19 residues. CDR3 DNA sequence: TGTGCCAGAAGCTTCTTTCCGAGGCCCCGATGTCTTAGCAATCAGCCCCAGCATTTT. This sequence encodes CARSFFPRPRCLSNQPQHF.

This clone was detected ten times or more. V gene TRBV5-4 combines with J gene TRBJ1-1, with D possibly TRBD1 on 5 matching bases. Trimming removed 3 bases at V and 6 bases at J, with 12 bases between. The CDR3 is 13 residues long. Germline lookup yields CDR1 SGHNT and CDR2 YYREEE (reference sequence). CDR3 sequence reads: CASSWDQGSEAFF. The CDR3 DNA reads as TGTGCCAGCAGCTGGGACCAGGGATCTGAAGCTTTCTTT.